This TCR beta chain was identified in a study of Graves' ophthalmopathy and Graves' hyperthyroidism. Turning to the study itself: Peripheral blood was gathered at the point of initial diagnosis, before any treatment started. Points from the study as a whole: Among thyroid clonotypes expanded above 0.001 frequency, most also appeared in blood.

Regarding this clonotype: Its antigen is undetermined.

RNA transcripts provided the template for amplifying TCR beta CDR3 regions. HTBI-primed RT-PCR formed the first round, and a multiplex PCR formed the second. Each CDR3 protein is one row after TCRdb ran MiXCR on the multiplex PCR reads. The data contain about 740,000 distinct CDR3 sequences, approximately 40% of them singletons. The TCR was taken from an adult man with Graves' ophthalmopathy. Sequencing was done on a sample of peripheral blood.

The CDR3 DNA follows: TGCAGCTTGGCGGGACAGGGTCACGACGAGCAGTACTTC. Residues: CSLAGQGHDEQYF. V is TRBV29-1 and J is TRBJ2-7, with 9 bases matching TRBD1. The CDR3 contains 13 residues. The ends lost 8 bases at V and 5 bases at J; junction bases unmatched: 10. From germline, CDR1 is SQVTM and CDR2 ANQGSEA.